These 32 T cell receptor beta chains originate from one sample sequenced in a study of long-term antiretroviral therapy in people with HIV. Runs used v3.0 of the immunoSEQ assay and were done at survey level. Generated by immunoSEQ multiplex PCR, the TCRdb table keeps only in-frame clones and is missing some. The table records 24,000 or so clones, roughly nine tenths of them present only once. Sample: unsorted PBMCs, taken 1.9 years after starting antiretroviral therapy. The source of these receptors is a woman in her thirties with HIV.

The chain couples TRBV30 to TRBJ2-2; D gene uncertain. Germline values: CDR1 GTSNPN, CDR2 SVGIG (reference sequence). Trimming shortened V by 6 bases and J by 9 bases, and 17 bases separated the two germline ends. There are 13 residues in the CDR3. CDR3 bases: TGTGCCTGCACCCTTCGGCCGCTAAGGGAGCTGTTTTTT. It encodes CACTLRPLRELFF.

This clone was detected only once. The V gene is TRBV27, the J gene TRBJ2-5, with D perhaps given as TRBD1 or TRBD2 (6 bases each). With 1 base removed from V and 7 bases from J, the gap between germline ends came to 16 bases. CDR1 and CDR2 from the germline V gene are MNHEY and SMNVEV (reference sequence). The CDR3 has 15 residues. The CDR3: CASSLFPGAGWTQYF. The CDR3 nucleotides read TGTGCCAGCAGTTTATTTCCGGGGGCCGGATGGACCCAGTACTTC.

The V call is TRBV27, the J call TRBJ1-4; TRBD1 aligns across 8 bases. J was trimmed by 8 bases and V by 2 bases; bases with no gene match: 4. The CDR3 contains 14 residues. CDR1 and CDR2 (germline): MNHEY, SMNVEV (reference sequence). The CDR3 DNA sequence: TGTGCCAGCAGTTTAAGACAGGGGACGGAAAAACTGTTTTTT. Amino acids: CASSLRQGTEKLFF. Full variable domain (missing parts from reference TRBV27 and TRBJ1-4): EAQVTQNPRYLITVTGKKLTVTCSQNMNHEYMSWYRQDPGLGLRQIYYSMNVEVTDKGDVPEGYKVSRKEKRNFPLILESPSPNQTSLYFCASSLRQGTEKLFFGSGTQLSVL.

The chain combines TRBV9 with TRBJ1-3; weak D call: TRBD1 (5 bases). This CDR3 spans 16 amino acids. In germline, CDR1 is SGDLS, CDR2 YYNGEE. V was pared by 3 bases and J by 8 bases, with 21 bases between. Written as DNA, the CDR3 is TGTGCCAGCAGCGCCGGGGACCGACTTCTTGGGGACACCATATATTTT. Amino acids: CASSAGDRLLGDTIYF. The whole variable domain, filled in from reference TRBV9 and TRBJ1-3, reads DSGVTQTPKHLITATGQRVTLRCSPRSGDLSVYWYQQSLDQGLQFLIQYYNGEERAKGNILERFSAQQFPDLHSELNLSSLELGDSALYFCASSAGDRLLGDTIYFGEGSWLTVV.

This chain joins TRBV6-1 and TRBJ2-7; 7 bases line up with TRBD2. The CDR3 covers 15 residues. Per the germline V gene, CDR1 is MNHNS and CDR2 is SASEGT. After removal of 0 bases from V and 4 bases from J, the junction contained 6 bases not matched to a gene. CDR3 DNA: TGTGCCAGCAGTGAAGCGTGGGGGGGATTTTACGAGCAGTACTTC. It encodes CASSEAWGGFYEQYF.

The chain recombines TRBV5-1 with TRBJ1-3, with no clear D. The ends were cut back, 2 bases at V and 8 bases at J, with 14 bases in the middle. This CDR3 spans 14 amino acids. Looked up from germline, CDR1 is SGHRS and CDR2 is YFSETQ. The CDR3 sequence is CASSLGLVRDTIYF. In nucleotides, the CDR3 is TGCGCCAGCAGCTTAGGACTAGTAAGAGACACCATATATTTT.

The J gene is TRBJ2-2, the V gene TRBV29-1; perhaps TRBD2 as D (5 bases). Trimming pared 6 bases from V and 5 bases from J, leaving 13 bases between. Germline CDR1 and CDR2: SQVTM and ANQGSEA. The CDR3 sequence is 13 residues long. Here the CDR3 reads CSVSVQRTGELFF. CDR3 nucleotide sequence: TGCAGCGTCTCGGTGCAGCGGACCGGGGAGCTGTTTTTT.

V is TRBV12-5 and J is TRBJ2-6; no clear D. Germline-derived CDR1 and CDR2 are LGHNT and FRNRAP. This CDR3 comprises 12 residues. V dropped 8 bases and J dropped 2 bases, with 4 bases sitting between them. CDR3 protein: CASRAGANVLTF. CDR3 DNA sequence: TGTGCTAGTCGGGCTGGGGCCAACGTCCTGACTTTC.

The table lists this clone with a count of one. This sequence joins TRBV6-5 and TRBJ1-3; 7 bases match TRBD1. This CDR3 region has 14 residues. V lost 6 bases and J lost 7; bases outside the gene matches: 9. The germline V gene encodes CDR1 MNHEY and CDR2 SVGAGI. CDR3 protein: CASRALDRANTIYF. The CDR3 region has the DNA TGTGCCAGCAGGGCACTAGACAGGGCCAACACCATATATTTT.

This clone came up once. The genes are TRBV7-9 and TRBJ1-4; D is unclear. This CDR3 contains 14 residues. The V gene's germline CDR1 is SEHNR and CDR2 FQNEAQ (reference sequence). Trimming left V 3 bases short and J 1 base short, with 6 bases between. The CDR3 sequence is CASSFSGTNEKLFF. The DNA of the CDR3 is TGTGCCAGCAGCTTCTCGGGAACTAATGAAAAACTGTTTTTT.

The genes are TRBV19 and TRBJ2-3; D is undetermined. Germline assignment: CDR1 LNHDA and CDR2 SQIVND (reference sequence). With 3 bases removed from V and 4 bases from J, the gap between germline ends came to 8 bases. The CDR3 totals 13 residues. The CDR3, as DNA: TGTGCCAGTAGTATCTCGGTCTCAGATACGCAGTATTTT. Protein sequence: CASSISVSDTQYF. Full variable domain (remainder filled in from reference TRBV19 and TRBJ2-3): DGGITQSPKYLFRKEGQNVTLSCEQNLNHDAMYWYRQDPGQGLRLIYYSQIVNDFQKGDIAEGYSVSREKKESFPLTVTSAQKNPTAFYLCASSISVSDTQYFGPGTRLTVL.

In nucleotides, the CDR3 is TGTGCCATCAGTGAAAGCGGGGGGAGGTACCAAGAGACCCAGTACTTC. Residues: CAISESGGRYQETQYF. V is TRBV10-3 and J is TRBJ2-5, with 9 nucleotides matching TRBD2. V trimming: 3 bases; J trimming: 0 bases; junction bases outside the gene matches: 5. From germline, CDR1 is ENHRY and CDR2 SYGVKD. CDR3 length equals 16 residues.

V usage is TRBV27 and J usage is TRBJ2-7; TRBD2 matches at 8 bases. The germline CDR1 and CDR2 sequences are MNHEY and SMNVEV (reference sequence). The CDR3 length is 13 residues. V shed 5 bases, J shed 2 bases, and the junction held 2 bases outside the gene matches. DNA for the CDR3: TGTGCCAGCAGTCCCGGGGGGGCCTACGAGCAGTACTTC. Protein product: CASSPGGAYEQYF.

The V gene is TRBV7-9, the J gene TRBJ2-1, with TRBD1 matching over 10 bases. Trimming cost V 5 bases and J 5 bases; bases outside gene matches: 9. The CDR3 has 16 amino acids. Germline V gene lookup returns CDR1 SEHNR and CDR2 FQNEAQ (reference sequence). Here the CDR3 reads CASSRTGTGVNNEQFF. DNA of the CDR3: TGTGCCAGCAGCCGAACCGGGACAGGGGTTAACAATGAGCAGTTCTTC.

CDR3: CASSEFSGQGGNQPQHF. CDR3 DNA sequence: TGTGCCAGCAGTGAATTTTCGGGGCAGGGAGGCAATCAGCCCCAGCATTTT. The rearrangement uses TRBV6-1 and TRBJ1-5; tentatively, D is TRBD1 (5 bases). Trimming removed 2 bases at V and 2 bases at J, with 16 bases between. CDR1 MNHNS and CDR2 SASEGT come from the germline V gene. The CDR3 contains 17 residues.

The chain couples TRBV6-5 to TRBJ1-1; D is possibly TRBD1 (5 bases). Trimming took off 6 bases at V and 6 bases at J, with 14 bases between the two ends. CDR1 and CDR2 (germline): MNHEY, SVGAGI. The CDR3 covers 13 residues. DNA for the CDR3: TGTGCCAGCAGCCCAGACAGTATACCTGAAGCTTTCTTT. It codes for CASSPDSIPEAFF.

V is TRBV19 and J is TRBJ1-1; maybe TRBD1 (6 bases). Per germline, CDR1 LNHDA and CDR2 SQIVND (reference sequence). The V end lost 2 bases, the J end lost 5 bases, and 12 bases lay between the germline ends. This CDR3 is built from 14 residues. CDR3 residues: CASSILGGGTEAFF. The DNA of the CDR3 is TGTGCCAGTAGTATACTCGGAGGGGGGACTGAAGCTTTCTTT. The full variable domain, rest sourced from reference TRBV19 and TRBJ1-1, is DGGITQSPKYLFRKEGQNVTLSCEQNLNHDAMYWYRQDPGQGLRLIYYSQIVNDFQKGDIAEGYSVSREKKESFPLTVTSAQKNPTAFYLCASSILGGGTEAFFGQGTRLTVV.

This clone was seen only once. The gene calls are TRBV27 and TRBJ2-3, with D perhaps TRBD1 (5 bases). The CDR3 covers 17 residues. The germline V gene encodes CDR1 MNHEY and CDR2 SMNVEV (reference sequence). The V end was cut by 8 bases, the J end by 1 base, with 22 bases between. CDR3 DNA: TGTGCCAGCCTTCACCATATTCAGGGTATGGGCACAGATACGCAGTATTTT. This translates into CASLHHIQGMGTDTQYF.

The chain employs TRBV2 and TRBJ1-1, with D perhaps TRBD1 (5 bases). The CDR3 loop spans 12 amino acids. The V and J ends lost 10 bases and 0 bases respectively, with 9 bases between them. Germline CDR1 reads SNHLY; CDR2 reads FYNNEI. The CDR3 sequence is CATRQLNTEAFF. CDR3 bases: TGTGCCACAAGACAGTTGAACACTGAAGCTTTCTTT.

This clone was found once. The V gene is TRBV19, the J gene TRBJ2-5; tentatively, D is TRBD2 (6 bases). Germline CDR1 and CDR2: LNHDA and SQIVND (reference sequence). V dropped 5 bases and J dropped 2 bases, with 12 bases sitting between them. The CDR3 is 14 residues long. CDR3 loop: CASSPGTSQETQYF. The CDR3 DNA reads TGTGCCAGTAGTCCTGGGACTTCGCAAGAGACCCAGTACTTC.

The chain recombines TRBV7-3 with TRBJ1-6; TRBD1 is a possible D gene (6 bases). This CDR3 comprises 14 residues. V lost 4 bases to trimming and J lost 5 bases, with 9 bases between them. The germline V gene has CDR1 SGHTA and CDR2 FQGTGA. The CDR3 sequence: CASSYGTNNSPLHF. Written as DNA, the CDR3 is TGTGCCAGCAGCTACGGGACAAATAATTCACCCCTCCACTTT.

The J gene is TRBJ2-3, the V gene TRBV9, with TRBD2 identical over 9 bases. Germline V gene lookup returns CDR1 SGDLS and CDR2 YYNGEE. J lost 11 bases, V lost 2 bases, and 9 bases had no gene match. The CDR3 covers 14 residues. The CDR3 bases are TGTGCCAGCAGCGTGGCGGGGGGGGACGGCATGCAGTATTTT. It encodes CASSVAGGDGMQYF.

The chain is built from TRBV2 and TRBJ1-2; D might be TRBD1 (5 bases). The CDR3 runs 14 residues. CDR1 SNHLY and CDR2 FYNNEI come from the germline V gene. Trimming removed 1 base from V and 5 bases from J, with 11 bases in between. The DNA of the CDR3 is TGTGCCAGCAGTGAAGAGTGGGCAGGGTATGGCTACACCTTC. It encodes CASSEEWAGYGYTF.

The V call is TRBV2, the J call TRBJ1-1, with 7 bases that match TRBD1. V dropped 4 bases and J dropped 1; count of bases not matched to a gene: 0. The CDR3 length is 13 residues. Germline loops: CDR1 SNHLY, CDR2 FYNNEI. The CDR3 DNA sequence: TGTGCCAGCAGTGGGGACAGGAACACTGAAGCTTTCTTT. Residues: CASSGDRNTEAFF.

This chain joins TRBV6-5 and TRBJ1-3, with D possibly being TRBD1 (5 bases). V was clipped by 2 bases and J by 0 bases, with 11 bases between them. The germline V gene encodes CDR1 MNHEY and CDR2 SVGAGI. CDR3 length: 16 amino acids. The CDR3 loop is CASSYGGRGSGNTIYF. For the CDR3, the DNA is TGTGCCAGCAGTTACGGTGGTAGGGGCTCTGGAAACACCATATATTTT.

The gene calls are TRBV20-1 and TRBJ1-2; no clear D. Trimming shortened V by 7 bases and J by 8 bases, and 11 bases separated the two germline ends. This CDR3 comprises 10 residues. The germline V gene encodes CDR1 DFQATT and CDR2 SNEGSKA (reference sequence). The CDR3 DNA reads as TGCAGTGTGCTAGCCGGAGGCTACACCTTC. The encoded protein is CSVLAGGYTF.

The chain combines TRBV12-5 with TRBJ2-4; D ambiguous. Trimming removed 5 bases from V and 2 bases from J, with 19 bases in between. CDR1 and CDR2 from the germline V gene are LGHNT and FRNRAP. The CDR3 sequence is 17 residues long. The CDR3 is CASGVTQPVLTKNIQYF. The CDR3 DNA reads TGTGCTAGTGGTGTCACGCAACCGGTTTTGACCAAAAACATTCAGTACTTC.

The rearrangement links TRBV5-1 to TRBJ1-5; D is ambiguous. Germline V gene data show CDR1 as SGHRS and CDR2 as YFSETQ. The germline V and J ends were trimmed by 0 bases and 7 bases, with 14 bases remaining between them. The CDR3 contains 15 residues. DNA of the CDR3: TGCGCCAGCAGCTTGGATACTGGGGTTGGGCAGCCCCAGCATTTT. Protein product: CASSLDTGVGQPQHF.

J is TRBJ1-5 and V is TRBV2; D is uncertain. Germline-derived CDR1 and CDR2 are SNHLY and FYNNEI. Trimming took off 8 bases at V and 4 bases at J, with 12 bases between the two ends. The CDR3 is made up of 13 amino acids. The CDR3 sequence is CASVSNLNQPQHF. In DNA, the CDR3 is TGTGCCAGCGTCTCCAATTTAAATCAGCCCCAGCATTTT.

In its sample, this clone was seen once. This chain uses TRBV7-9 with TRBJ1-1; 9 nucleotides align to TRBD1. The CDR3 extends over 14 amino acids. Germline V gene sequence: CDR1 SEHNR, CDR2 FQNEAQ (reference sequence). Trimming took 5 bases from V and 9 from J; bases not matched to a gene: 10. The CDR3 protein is CASSTTGGDHKAFF. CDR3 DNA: TGTGCCAGCAGCACTACAGGGGGCGACCACAAAGCTTTCTTT.

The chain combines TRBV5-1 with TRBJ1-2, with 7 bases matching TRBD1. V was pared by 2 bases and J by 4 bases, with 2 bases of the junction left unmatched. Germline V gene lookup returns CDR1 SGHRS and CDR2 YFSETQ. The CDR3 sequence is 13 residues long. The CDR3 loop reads CASSFPGGYGYTF. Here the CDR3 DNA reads TGCGCCAGCAGCTTTCCAGGGGGCTATGGCTACACCTTC.

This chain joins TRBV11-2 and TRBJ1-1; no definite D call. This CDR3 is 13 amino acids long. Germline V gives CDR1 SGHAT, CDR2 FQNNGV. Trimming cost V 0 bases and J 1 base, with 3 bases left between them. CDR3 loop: CASSLERNTEAFF. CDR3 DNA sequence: TGTGCCAGCAGCTTAGAAAGGAACACTGAAGCTTTCTTT.